This T cell receptor beta chain is from a study of CD8 T cell repertoires and HIV-1 epitope variants. General study points: The TAALDMSHF plasma variant had no responses, unlike KF9 (roughly five clonotypes) and HW9 (one).

Method: immunoSEQ multiplex PCR; TCRdb's copy keeps in-frame clones and lacks some. The data show almost 2,500 clones, roughly 66% seen once. In its sample, this clone was seen once. Its cognate antigen is unknown. The TCR comes from a male donor with HIV. Sequenced sample: cultured CD8+ T cells derived from PBMCs.

The DNA of the CDR3 is TGCAGCGTTCAAACGGGACTAGCGAACGAGCAGTACTTC. As protein: CSVQTGLANEQYF. This chain connects TRBV29-1 to TRBJ2-7; 10 positions agree with TRBD2. The CDR3 has 13 residues. Germline values: CDR1 SQVTM, CDR2 ANQGSEA. Trimming removed 5 bases from V and 5 bases from J; junction bases left unmatched: 6.